The 31 T cell receptor beta chains presented below share a single source sample, sequenced in a study of T cells in Graves' hyperthyroidism and ophthalmopathy. Researchers amplified the TCR beta CDR3 regions from RNA transcripts. HTBI primers were used for first-round RT-PCR of the TCR CDR3. TCRdb passed the multiplex PCR reads through MiXCR, listing each CDR3 protein once. The sample holds about 380,000 distinct CDR3 sequences, about 15% seen once. The sequenced material came from blood. Receptor source: a woman aged 55 to 70 with Graves' hyperthyroidism.

This clonotype came up many times. CDR3 in DNA: TGCGCCAGCAGCTTGGCCGGGCCAGCCGTCGATCAGCCCCAGCATTTT. Translating it yields CASSLAGPAVDQPQHF. J is TRBJ1-5 and V is TRBV5-1; D is undetermined. V dropped 0 bases and J dropped 5 bases, with 15 bases sitting between them. The CDR3 is made up of 16 amino acids. Germline V gene sequence: CDR1 SGHRS, CDR2 YFSETQ.

This clonotype has a count of ten or more. The J gene is TRBJ1-1, the V gene TRBV28, with D unresolved. Trimming removed 7 bases at V and 7 bases at J, with 19 bases between. CDR1 is MDHEN, CDR2 SYDVKM, per germline. The CDR3 is 14 residues long. CDR3 sequence: CASTLYLEASEAFF. For the CDR3, the DNA is TGTGCCAGCACCCTATATCTGGAGGCCAGTGAAGCTTTCTTT.

This clonotype has a count of ten or more. V usage is TRBV7-9 and J usage is TRBJ2-7; 7 bases are a match to TRBD2. Germline assignment: CDR1 SEHNR and CDR2 FQNEAQ (reference sequence). J lost 6 bases, V lost 4 bases, and 9 bases had no gene match. The CDR3 runs to 14 residues. CDR3 nucleotides: TGTGCCAGCAGCTCCACGGCGGGAGTTCGCGAGCAGTACTTC. Its translation is CASSSTAGVREQYF.

V and J are TRBV4-1 and TRBJ1-1, with no clear D. The germline V gene encodes CDR1 MGHRA and CDR2 YSYEKL. With 0 bases removed from V and 2 bases from J, the gap between germline ends came to 7 bases. The CDR3 runs 14 residues. DNA for the CDR3: TGCGCCAGCAGCCAAGAAGAAGGTAACACTGAAGCTTTCTTT. Residues: CASSQEEGNTEAFF.

This clonotype came up a few times. This chain uses TRBV18 with TRBJ2-2, with TRBD1 matching over 7 bases. The J segment lost 10 bases and the V segment lost 1 base, leaving 9 bases of the junction unmatched. CDR1 and CDR2 from the germline V gene are KGHSH and LQKENI. The CDR3 extends over 15 amino acids. CDR3 nucleotide sequence: TGTGCCAGCTCACCACGCCGGGACAGCCTACAGGAGCTGTTTTTT. Protein: CASSPRRDSLQELFF.

The chain joins TRBV4-1 to TRBJ2-7; 7 positions agree with TRBD1. The CDR3 runs to 15 residues. Per the germline V gene, CDR1 is MGHRA and CDR2 is YSYEKL. The trim removed 1 base at V and 4 bases at J, leaving 7 bases unmatched. The CDR3 here is CASSQVVTGKYEQYF. As DNA, the CDR3 is TGCGCCAGCAGCCAAGTTGTGACAGGGAAATACGAGCAGTACTTC.

Many counts were recorded for this clonotype. The chain employs TRBV2 and TRBJ2-5; D is uncertain. The V end lost 9 bases, the J end lost 3 bases, and 8 bases lay between the germline ends. This CDR3 has 11 residues. The germline V gene has CDR1 SNHLY and CDR2 FYNNEI. CDR3 sequence: CASEVEETQYF. In nucleotides, the CDR3 is TGTGCCAGTGAAGTGGAAGAGACCCAGTACTTC.

This clonotype was observed many times. The chain joins TRBV2 to TRBJ1-2; 10 bases align to TRBD1. CDR1 is SNHLY, CDR2 FYNNEI, per germline. The CDR3 loop spans 14 amino acids. V gave up 2 bases and J gave up 5 bases; unmatched junction bases: 2. The CDR3 loop reads CASSERDRGYGYTF. The CDR3 coding sequence is TGTGCCAGCAGTGAACGGGACAGGGGTTATGGCTACACCTTC.

The rearrangement joins TRBV20-1 to TRBJ1-6, with a tentative D call TRBD1 (5 bases). CDR3 size: 13 residues. Looked up from germline, CDR1 is DFQATT and CDR2 is SNEGSKA (reference sequence). V lost 3 bases to trimming and J lost 7 bases, with 10 bases between them. CDR3 region: CSARGGGNSPLHF. The CDR3 DNA reads TGCAGTGCTAGGGGGGGAGGAAATTCACCCCTCCACTTT.

This clonotype was picked up many times. The CDR3 nucleotides read TGTGCCAGCAGTTTCCCACTACTAGCGGGAGAAGGGAATGAGCAGTTCTTC. The encoded protein is CASSFPLLAGEGNEQFF. V usage is TRBV28 and J usage is TRBJ2-1, with 11 bases that match TRBD2. Trimming removed 3 bases from V and 7 bases from J; junction bases left unmatched: 11. This CDR3 is 17 amino acids long. Germline assignment: CDR1 MDHEN and CDR2 SYDVKM. Filled out from reference TRBV28 and TRBJ2-1, the complete variable domain reads DVKVTQSSRYLVKRTGEKVFLECVQDMDHENMFWYRQDPGLGLRLIYFSYDVKMKEKGDIPEGYSVSREKKERFSLILESASTNQTSMYLCASSFPLLAGEGNEQFFGPGTRLTVL.

This clonotype was recorded many times. The chain couples TRBV2 to TRBJ2-7, with a tentative D call TRBD1 (7 bases). The CDR3 is 16 residues long. Germline V lookup: CDR1 SNHLY, CDR2 FYNNEI. Trimming pared 6 bases from V and 0 bases from J, leaving 18 bases between. The CDR3 bases are TGTGCCAGCAGGGATACAGGGGACTGGAGCTCCTACGAGCAGTACTTC. Residues: CASRDTGDWSSYEQYF.

This clonotype was seen repeatedly, ten times or more. The rearrangement uses TRBV12-3 or TRBV12-4 and TRBJ2-2; 10 bases are a match to TRBD1. Trimming took 6 bases from V and 4 from J; bases not matched to a gene: 17. The CDR3 sequence is 19 residues long. The CDR3 DNA follows: TGTGCCAGCAGCCCCCGGGGACAGGGGAATTTTTTCGGCACCGGGGAGCTGTTTTTT. Translated, it gives CASSPRGQGNFFGTGELFF.

The table lists this clonotype with many counts. The CDR3 DNA is TGTGCCAGCAGCTTCGAGGGGGCCGGGGAGACCCAGTACTTC. Translating it yields CASSFEGAGETQYF. The J gene is TRBJ2-5, the V gene TRBV11-1, with 7 bases matching TRBD1. Germline-derived CDR1 and CDR2 are SGHAT and FQDESV (reference sequence). V shed 3 bases and J 5 bases; nucleotides not matched to a gene: 6. This CDR3 comprises 14 residues. The full variable domain, rest sourced from reference TRBV11-1 and TRBJ2-5, is EAEVAQSPRYKITEKSQAVAFWCDPISGHATLYWYRQILGQGPELLVQFQDESVVDDSQLPKDRFSAERLKGVDSTLKIQPAELGDSAMYLCASSFEGAGETQYFGPGTRLLVL.

At least ten counts were recorded for this clonotype. This chain connects TRBV20-1 to TRBJ2-3; 10 bases fit TRBD2. The V gene end was trimmed by 0 bases and the J gene end by 6 bases; junction bases not matched to a gene: 9. Germline CDR1 DFQATT, CDR2 SNEGSKA (reference sequence). The CDR3 is made up of 16 amino acids. This CDR3 is CSARDGAGGRSDTQYF. CDR3 coding DNA: TGCAGTGCTAGAGATGGAGCGGGAGGGCGGTCCGATACGCAGTATTTT.

Regarding this clonotype: A much larger clone is a single base away; this may be a read error. V gene TRBV11-2 combines with J gene TRBJ1-2; D gene unclear. The length of the CDR3 is 12 residues. CDR1 is SGHAT and CDR2 is FQNNGV in the germline V gene. This chain's CDR3 is CASSTSWYGYAF. DNA of the CDR3: TGTGCCAGCAGTACCTCTTGGTATGGCTACGCCTTC. Using reference TRBV11-2 and TRBJ1-2 for the parts outside the CDR3, the full variable domain is EAGVAQSPRYKIIEKRQSVAFWCNPISGHATLYWYQQILGQGPKLLIQFQNNGVVDDSQLPKDRFSAERLKGVDSTLKIQPAKLEDSAVYLCASSTSWYGYAFGSGTRLTVV.

The rearrangement joins TRBV12-3 or TRBV12-4 to TRBJ2-5, with 10 bases matching TRBD1. The CDR3 runs 14 residues. V shed 6 bases and J 5 bases; nucleotides not matched to a gene: 6. CDR3 sequence reads: CASSGTGVAETQYF. Written as DNA, the CDR3 is TGTGCCAGCAGCGGGACAGGGGTAGCGGAGACCCAGTACTTC.

The chain couples TRBV19 to TRBJ1-2, with D maybe TRBD1 (5 bases). The V gene's germline CDR1 is LNHDA and CDR2 SQIVND (reference sequence). The CDR3 has 17 amino acids. Trimming stripped 1 base from V and 6 bases from J, with 21 bases between. CDR3 sequence reads: CASSIGYSAAGSDGYTF. Here the CDR3 DNA reads TGTGCCAGTAGTATAGGTTATTCGGCAGCAGGGAGTGATGGCTACACCTTC. Complete variable domain (other parts from reference TRBV19 and TRBJ1-2): DGGITQSPKYLFRKEGQNVTLSCEQNLNHDAMYWYRQDPGQGLRLIYYSQIVNDFQKGDIAEGYSVSREKKESFPLTVTSAQKNPTAFYLCASSIGYSAAGSDGYTFGSGTRLTVV.

This clonotype was counted ten times or more. V and J are TRBV20-1 and TRBJ1-3; D gene ambiguous. Trimming shortened V by 6 bases and J by 10 bases, and 13 bases separated the two germline ends. CDR3 length equals 11 residues. Germline loops: CDR1 DFQATT, CDR2 SNEGSKA (reference sequence). CDR3: CSAVSGGTIYF. CDR3 in DNA: TGCAGTGCCGTCAGCGGTGGTACCATATATTTT.

This clonotype turned up a few times. The V gene is TRBV7-9, the J gene TRBJ2-5, with D perhaps TRBD2 (6 bases). V gave up 5 bases and J gave up 7 bases, with 14 bases separating them. In germline, CDR1 is SEHNR, CDR2 FQNEAQ (reference sequence). The CDR3 has 13 residues. This chain's CDR3 is CASSIGSGGTQYF. The CDR3 DNA sequence: TGTGCCAGCAGCATCGGGTCCGGGGGGACCCAGTACTTC.

This clonotype has only a few counts. The chain has TRBV27 and TRBJ1-5; unclear D gene. With 2 bases removed from V and 5 bases from J, the gap between germline ends came to 7 bases. CDR1 MNHEY and CDR2 SMNVEV come from the germline V gene (reference sequence). This CDR3 contains 13 residues. CDR3 amino acids: CASSLRADQPQHF. Here the CDR3 DNA reads TGTGCCAGCAGTTTAAGGGCCGATCAGCCCCAGCATTTT.

This clonotype was counted ten times or more. The chain links TRBV9 to TRBJ2-7, with 10 bases fitting TRBD1. V shed 4 bases and J 7 bases; nucleotides not matched to a gene: 8. Germline CDR1 SGDLS, CDR2 YYNGEE. The CDR3 consists of 14 residues. CDR3 region: CASSPSGQGVEQYF. CDR3 DNA: TGTGCCAGCAGCCCGTCTGGACAGGGGGTTGAGCAGTACTTC. Combining the CDR3 with reference TRBV9 and TRBJ2-7 gives the whole variable domain DSGVTQTPKHLITATGQRVTLRCSPRSGDLSVYWYQQSLDQGLQFLIQYYNGEERAKGNILERFSAQQFPDLHSELNLSSLELGDSALYFCASSPSGQGVEQYFGPGTRLTVT.

The table lists this clonotype with a few counts. The CDR3 coding sequence is TGTGCCAGCAGTTACTCGGGGACAGGGGCGCATGGGGCCAACGTCCTGACTTTC. Its protein product is CASSYSGTGAHGANVLTF. The chain couples TRBV6-6 to TRBJ2-6; TRBD1 aligns across 10 bases. The CDR3 totals 18 residues. From germline, CDR1 is MNHNY and CDR2 SVGAGI (reference sequence). The trim removed 0 bases at V and 3 bases at J, leaving 5 bases unmatched.

CDR3 nucleotide sequence: TGTGCCAGCAGCCGGACTAGCGGAAGCGACGAGCAGTACTTC. It specifies CASSRTSGSDEQYF. The V call is TRBV6-2 or TRBV6-3, the J call TRBJ2-7; 10 bases align to TRBD2. CDR3 length: 14 residues. V was clipped by 6 bases and J by 5 bases; unmatched bases: 7. Germline V gene data show CDR1 as MNHEY and CDR2 as SVGEGT.

V is TRBV7-8 and J is TRBJ2-3; TRBD2 aligns across 8 bases. This CDR3 region has 17 residues. Germline CDR1 reads SGHVS; CDR2 reads FQNEAQ. V trimming: 6 bases; J trimming: 3 bases; junction bases outside the gene matches: 14. The CDR3 nucleotides read TGTGCCAGCAGTCCGAACCGGGAGGGCCTGGGGACAGATACGCAGTATTTT. Amino acids: CASSPNREGLGTDTQYF.

This chain uses TRBV5-1 with TRBJ2-5; no firm D call. The CDR3 loop spans 16 amino acids. Trimming cost V 3 bases and J 1 base, with 16 bases left between them. Germline values: CDR1 SGHRS, CDR2 YFSETQ. The CDR3 spells CASSSALTRFQETQYF. The CDR3 DNA follows: TGCGCCAGCAGCTCAGCCCTCACAAGGTTCCAAGAGACCCAGTACTTC.

This clonotype occurred many times. The gene calls are TRBV6-1 and TRBJ1-2; 10 nucleotides agree with TRBD1. This CDR3 contains 14 residues. Germline V gives CDR1 MNHNS, CDR2 SASEGT. V lost 6 bases, J lost 3 bases, and 4 bases stayed unmatched. The CDR3: CASRDRGPDYGYTF. Written as DNA, the CDR3 is TGTGCCAGCAGAGACAGGGGGCCGGACTATGGCTACACCTTC.

Concerning this clonotype: Being one base from a much bigger clone, this may be a read error. The rearrangement uses TRBV9 and TRBJ2-1, with a possible D match to TRBD1 (5 bases). CDR1 is SGDLS, CDR2 YYNGEE, per germline. The CDR3 contains 13 residues. The CDR3 sequence is CASSVQQGNEQLF. CDR3 in DNA: TGTGCCAGCAGCGTACAGCAGGGTAATGAGCAGCTCTTC.

The sample holds many counts of this clonotype. The rearrangement uses TRBV5-1 and TRBJ2-2; weak D call: TRBD2 (5 bases). CDR1 is SGHRS, CDR2 YFSETQ, per germline. V lost 6 bases, J lost 5 bases, and 14 bases lay in between. This CDR3 is built from 14 residues. CDR3 bases: TGCGCCAGCAAATCGATCGCGGGTACCGGGGAGCTGTTTTTT. This sequence encodes CASKSIAGTGELFF.

This clonotype was counted a few times. This chain links TRBV6-1 with TRBJ2-7; 11 bases are a match to TRBD1. CDR1 MNHNS and CDR2 SASEGT come from the germline V gene. The CDR3 extends over 15 amino acids. Losses at the gene ends were 6 bases for V and 7 bases for J; bases not matched to a gene: 11. For the CDR3, the DNA is TGTGCCAGCAGACTAACCGGGACAGGGGGGGGGGAGCAGTACTTC. Translation: CASRLTGTGGGEQYF.

At least ten counts were recorded for this clonotype. V is TRBV6-2 or TRBV6-3 and J is TRBJ2-7, with 9 bases lining up with TRBD1. The germline CDR1 and CDR2 sequences are MNHEY and SVGEGT. The CDR3 covers 16 residues. The trim removed 6 bases at V and 2 bases at J, leaving 11 bases unmatched. The CDR3 spells CASSTAPGQGAYEQYF. CDR3 coding DNA: TGTGCCAGCAGCACAGCCCCGGGACAGGGAGCCTACGAGCAGTACTTC.

In this sample, this clonotype turned up a few times. This chain joins TRBV20-1 and TRBJ2-2, with D unclear. The V gene's germline CDR1 is DFQATT and CDR2 SNEGSKA (reference sequence). The V gene lost 0 bases and the J gene lost 1 base, with 12 bases spanning the gap. The CDR3 contains 16 residues. The CDR3 DNA sequence: TGCAGTGCTAGAGACCGGCAACTGGGGAACACCGGGGAGCTGTTTTTT. Translating it yields CSARDRQLGNTGELFF.